These T cell receptor beta chains were read from a single sample in a study of blood T cell repertoires in COVID-19. Clones were sequenced by immunoSEQ multiplex PCR, and TCRdb holds only the in-frame ones, with some missing. The table shows around 43,000 clones, with roughly 82% occurring only once. Source material: peripheral blood. The receptors here all came from a human donor in a cohort sampled during active COVID-19. CDR3s include the opening cysteine and the closing phenylalanine or tryptophan. D genes are given only for firm matches. Where a row states a size, it is once, few, many or the class of an expanded clone; other rows omit it.

d_gene,v_gene,abundance,j_gene,CDR3nt,CDR3aa
.,TRBV28,.,TRBJ2-7,TGTGCCAGCATGCCGCCCGGGACTGTATCCTACGAGCAGTACTTC,CASMPPGTVSYEQYF
TRBD2,TRBV5-1,.,TRBJ2-5,TGCGCCAGCAGGGTACTAGCGGGAACGAGAATGGAGACCCAGTACTTC,CASRVLAGTRMETQYF
.,TRBV18,once,TRBJ1-1,TGTGCCAGCTCACCACCGGTGAGAGGGAACACTGAAGCTTTCTTT,CASSPPVRGNTEAFF
TRBD1,TRBV5-6,.,TRBJ1-2,TGTGCCAGCAGCTTGAGGTTCGGACAGGATCCTGGCTACACCTTC,CASSLRFGQDPGYTF
TRBD2,TRBV5-1,.,TRBJ2-1,TGCGCCAGCAGCCGCAGTAGCGGGAGGTCGAATGAGCAGTTCTTC,CASSRSSGRSNEQFF
.,TRBV11-2,once,TRBJ1-1,TGTGCCAGCAGCTTAGATAGGAGGGAGTCTGAAGCTTTCTTT,CASSLDRRESEAFF
.,TRBV30,.,TRBJ2-7,TGTGCCTGGAGCTCGAGGAGGACTCTGACCTACGAGCAGTACTTC,CAWSSRRTLTYEQYF
TRBD1,TRBV7-9,.,TRBJ1-3,TGTGCCAGCAGCTCTCGACAGGGTGGATTGCTGTTTAGAAACACCATATATTTT,CASSSRQGGLLFRNTIYF
TRBD2,TRBV19,.,TRBJ2-7,TGTGCCAGTAGTAGGCGGGAGGGATTTTACGAGCAGTACTTC,CASSRREGFYEQYF
TRBD1,TRBV30,.,TRBJ2-7,TGTGCCTGGAGTGTACTTCGTGCAGGGGGCTACGAGCAGTACTTC,CAWSVLRAGGYEQYF
TRBD2,TRBV18,.,TRBJ2-3,TGTGCCAGCTCCCCCGGACTAGCGACAGATACGCAGTATTTT,CASSPGLATDTQYF
.,TRBV12-3/TRBV12-4,.,TRBJ1-2,TGTGCCAGCGGCCAGGGAACCTATGGCTACACCTTC,CASGQGTYGYTF
.,TRBV5-5,.,TRBJ1-3,TGTGCCAGCAGCCCCCCGGGGGGGCGAGCTGGAAACACCATATATTTT,CASSPPGGRAGNTIYF
TRBD2,TRBV5-6,.,TRBJ2-7,TGTGCCAGCAGCTCCGGACTAGAATGGTTCTACGAGCAGTACTTC,CASSSGLEWFYEQYF
.,TRBV19,.,TRBJ2-2,TGTGCCAGTAAAAGAGGGATAAGCACCGGGGAGCTGTTTTTT,CASKRGISTGELFF